Following are 22 T cell receptor beta chains from one sample sequenced in a study of blood T cell repertoires in COVID-19. Using immunoSEQ multiplex PCR, the repertoire was profiled, and TCRdb retains in-frame clones only, with some absent. This table has 650,000 to 800,000 clones, just under 90% appearing once. Specimen: peripheral blood. These receptors all stem from a woman aged 18-30 years with acute or convalescent COVID-19.

This rearrangement joins TRBV7-2 to TRBJ1-1; weak D call: TRBD1 (6 bases). The germline gives CDR1 SGHTA, CDR2 FQGNSA. The CDR3 consists of 15 residues. V was clipped by 1 base and J by 5 bases, with 14 bases between them. The chain's CDR3 is CASSLGPDRLTEAFF. DNA for the CDR3: TGTGCCAGCAGCTTAGGCCCCGACAGGTTAACTGAAGCTTTCTTT.

The count of this clone is one. The CDR3 protein is CASSPGTSGSVKTDTQYF. DNA for the CDR3: TGCGCCAGCAGCCCTGGGACTAGCGGTTCCGTTAAGACAGATACGCAGTATTTT. The V gene is TRBV5-1, the J gene TRBJ2-3, with 11 bases fitting TRBD2. Trimming at V came to 4 bases and at J to 3 bases, leaving 13 bases not matched to a gene. Per germline, CDR1 SGHRS and CDR2 YFSETQ. This CDR3 is 18 amino acids long.

This chain links TRBV7-3 with TRBJ2-1, with D unresolved. Deletions cut 2 bases from V and 0 bases from J, with 8 bases between. The CDR3 spans 15 residues. CDR1 is SGHTA and CDR2 is FQGTGA in the germline V gene. The CDR3 bases are TGTGCCAGCAGCTTATCGTTTAGCTCCTACAATGAGCAGTTCTTC. Translation: CASSLSFSSYNEQFF.

J is TRBJ2-7 and V is TRBV7-2; D uncertain. Germline assignment: CDR1 SGHTA and CDR2 FQGNSA. The CDR3 consists of 13 residues. Trimming removed 1 base from V and 3 bases from J, with 7 bases in between. For the CDR3, the DNA is TGTGCCAGCAGCTTAGACAGAAACTACGAGCAGTACTTC. Amino acids: CASSLDRNYEQYF. Full variable domain (outside the CDR3, taken from reference TRBV7-2 and TRBJ2-7): GAGVSQSPSNKVTEKGKDVELRCDPISGHTALYWYRQSLGQGLEFLIYFQGNSAPDKSGLPSDRFSAERTGGSVSTLTIQRTQQEDSAVYLCASSLDRNYEQYFGPGTRLTVT.

V gene TRBV5-8 combines with J gene TRBJ2-3; 11 bases line up with TRBD2. Looked up from germline, CDR1 is SGHTS and CDR2 is YDEGEE. The junction had 19 bases not matched to a gene; V was cut back by 4 bases and J by 6 bases. The CDR3 spans 19 residues. CDR3 amino acids: CASSGLAGLRSSPWDTQYF. For the CDR3, the DNA is TGTGCCAGCAGCGGACTAGCGGGCCTTCGTTCTAGTCCGTGGGATACGCAGTATTTT. The whole variable domain, remainder taken from reference TRBV5-8 and TRBJ2-3, is EAGVTQSPTHLIKTRGQQATLRCSPISGHTSVYWYQQALGLGLQFLLWYDEGEERNRGNFPPRFSGRQFPNYSSELNVNALELEDSALYLCASSGLAGLRSSPWDTQYFGPGTRLTVL.

CDR3 sequence (DNA): TGTGCCACCAGTGGTTGGGACAGGCAGGGAGGGGAGCAGTACTTC. Its translation is CATSGWDRQGGEQYF. The V gene is TRBV24-1, the J gene TRBJ2-7; tentative D call: TRBD1 (8 bases). In germline, CDR1 is KGHDR, CDR2 SFDVKD. Trimming left V 5 bases short and J 7 bases short, with 20 bases between. The CDR3 sequence is 15 residues long.

The V call is TRBV28, the J call TRBJ1-2; possibly TRBD1 for D (5 bases). Germline assignment: CDR1 MDHEN and CDR2 SYDVKM. The CDR3 loop spans 14 amino acids. V lost 5 bases to trimming and J lost 8 bases, with 18 bases between them. The CDR3 region is CASSTRGYSQGYTF. CDR3 DNA sequence: TGTGCCAGCAGTACCCGGGGGTACAGTCAGGGCTACACCTTC.

V gene TRBV5-6 combines with J gene TRBJ1-4; 9 nucleotides agree with TRBD1. The CDR3 length is 15 residues. The trim removed 0 bases at V and 5 bases at J, leaving 2 bases unmatched. Germline values: CDR1 SGHDT, CDR2 YYEEEE. The CDR3 bases are TGTGCCAGCAGCTTGGAGGGGACAGGGAATGAAAAACTGTTTTTT. Amino acid sequence: CASSLEGTGNEKLFF.

The rearrangement uses TRBV7-2 and TRBJ1-3; 7 bases are a match to TRBD1. This CDR3 has 15 amino acids. V gave up 6 bases and J gave up 0 bases; unmatched junction bases: 5. From germline, CDR1 is SGHTA and CDR2 FQGNSA. CDR3: CASRRQGSSGNTIYF. Written as DNA, the CDR3 is TGTGCCAGCAGAAGACAGGGAAGCTCTGGAAACACCATATATTTT.

A single count supports this clone. V usage is TRBV5-1 and J usage is TRBJ1-2, with 7 bases aligning to TRBD1. There are 18 residues in the CDR3. The V segment lost 0 bases and the J segment 0 bases; nucleotides outside the gene matches: 11. CDR1 SGHRS and CDR2 YFSETQ come from the germline V gene. The CDR3 protein is CASSLDRGNGLANYGYTF. CDR3 in DNA: TGCGCCAGCAGCTTGGACAGGGGAAATGGCCTGGCTAACTATGGCTACACCTTC.

The chain is built from TRBV19 and TRBJ1-2; no firm D call. CDR3 length: 13 residues. CDR1 LNHDA and CDR2 SQIVND come from the germline V gene (reference sequence). Trimming pared 9 bases from V and 3 bases from J, leaving 14 bases between. The CDR3 is CASTGNRYYGYTF. DNA for the CDR3: TGTGCCAGCACCGGGAACCGATACTATGGCTACACCTTC.

This sequence joins TRBV5-1 and TRBJ2-2; D possibly corresponds to TRBD1 (6 bases). The CDR3 contains 14 residues. CDR1 is SGHRS and CDR2 is YFSETQ in the germline V gene. V was trimmed by 10 bases and J by 7 bases, leaving 20 bases between them. CDR3: CAGRDRPKSGELFF. CDR3 nucleotides: TGCGCCGGGCGTGACAGGCCCAAGAGCGGGGAGCTGTTTTTT.

The chain has TRBV7-2 and TRBJ2-3; 7 positions match TRBD2. This CDR3 has 15 residues. Germline V gene sequence: CDR1 SGHTA, CDR2 FQGNSA. Germline trimming cut 5 bases from V and 3 bases from J; bases unmatched to any gene: 8. Here the CDR3 reads CASSPWGEGTDTQYF. The CDR3 coding sequence is TGTGCCAGCAGCCCATGGGGGGAGGGAACAGATACGCAGTATTTT.

In its sample, this clone was seen once. The chain joins TRBV9 to TRBJ2-2, with D tentatively TRBD1 (6 bases). Trimming cost V 3 bases and J 5 bases, with 26 bases left between them. Germline V gene sequence: CDR1 SGDLS, CDR2 YYNGEE. This CDR3 has 19 residues. The CDR3 DNA is TGTGCCAGCAGCGAGTCCGACCTTTGGGGGCGATTCACTACCGGGGAGCTGTTTTTT. Translated: CASSESDLWGRFTTGELFF.

The chain is built from TRBV29-1 and TRBJ2-7; 9 positions agree with TRBD1. Germline V CDR1 and CDR2: SQVTM, ANQGSEA. This CDR3 has 12 amino acids. Unmatched junction bases numbered 3, after V lost 4 bases and J lost 5 bases. CDR3 amino acids: CSVGQGGNEQYF. In DNA, the CDR3 is TGCAGCGTTGGACAGGGGGGTAACGAGCAGTACTTC.

CDR3 DNA: TGTGCCAGCAGCTTAGGAGACCTAGCTAACTATGGCTACACCTTC. Translating it yields CASSLGDLANYGYTF. V usage is TRBV7-2 and J usage is TRBJ1-2; D call uncertain. Germline CDR1 is SGHTA and CDR2 is FQGNSA. The CDR3 sequence is 15 residues long. V was shortened by 1 base and J by 0 bases, with 9 bases between the two germline ends.

The chain recombines TRBV2 with TRBJ1-2, with 8 positions matching TRBD1. Germline V CDR1 and CDR2: SNHLY, FYNNEI. J lost 2 bases, V lost 2 bases, and 4 bases had no gene match. The CDR3 length is 15 residues. The CDR3 here is CASSETGGRNYGYTF. For the CDR3, the DNA is TGTGCCAGCAGTGAAACAGGGGGAAGAAACTATGGCTACACCTTC. The entire variable domain, with the rest obtained from reference TRBV2 and TRBJ1-2, is as follows: EPEVTQTPSHQVTQMGQEVILRCVPISNHLYFYWYRQILGQKVEFLVSFYNNEISEKSEIFDDQFSVERPDGSNFTLKIRSTKLEDSAMYFCASSETGGRNYGYTFGSGTRLTVV.

This chain links TRBV9 with TRBJ1-1; TRBD1 matches 9 bases. Germline loops: CDR1 SGDLS, CDR2 YYNGEE. This CDR3 is built from 15 residues. After removal of 4 bases from V and 4 bases from J, the junction contained 8 bases not matched to a gene. CDR3 region: CASSKRTGAGTEAFF. The CDR3 DNA follows: TGTGCCAGCAGCAAGCGGACAGGGGCTGGCACTGAAGCTTTCTTT. The entire variable domain, with the rest obtained from reference TRBV9 and TRBJ1-1, is as follows: DSGVTQTPKHLITATGQRVTLRCSPRSGDLSVYWYQQSLDQGLQFLIQYYNGEERAKGNILERFSAQQFPDLHSELNLSSLELGDSALYFCASSKRTGAGTEAFFGQGTRLTVV.

The rearrangement joins TRBV11-2 to TRBJ1-2, with TRBD1 identical over 11 bases. With V trimmed by 2 bases and J by 3 bases, 11 bases remained unmatched. This CDR3 is built from 18 residues. CDR1 is SGHAT, CDR2 FQNNGV, per germline. The CDR3 sequence is CASSLSSRTGGGDYGYTF. CDR3 sequence (DNA): TGTGCCAGCAGCTTATCGTCTAGGACAGGGGGCGGGGACTATGGCTACACCTTC.

V is TRBV9 and J is TRBJ1-1; weak D call: TRBD1 (6 bases). Germline CDR1 reads SGDLS; CDR2 reads YYNGEE. Trimming took off 4 bases at V and 0 bases at J, with 16 bases between the two ends. The CDR3 is made up of 16 amino acids. CDR3 residues: CASSPQRQALNTEAFF. The CDR3 bases are TGTGCCAGCAGCCCGCAGAGACAGGCCTTGAACACTGAAGCTTTCTTT. Looking up the rest from reference TRBV9 and TRBJ1-1 gives the full variable domain: DSGVTQTPKHLITATGQRVTLRCSPRSGDLSVYWYQQSLDQGLQFLIQYYNGEERAKGNILERFSAQQFPDLHSELNLSSLELGDSALYFCASSPQRQALNTEAFFGQGTRLTVV.

This clone showed up just once. The chain uses TRBV5-1 and TRBJ2-1; D may be TRBD1 (5 bases). The CDR3 runs 16 residues. The germline CDR1 and CDR2 sequences are SGHRS and YFSETQ. Deletions cut 6 bases from V and 1 base from J, with 17 bases between. The DNA of the CDR3 is TGCGCCAGCACACTTGGGGCGGCCCCTTCCTACAATGAGCAGTTCTTC. This gives the protein CASTLGAAPSYNEQFF.

This clone was observed a handful of times. The chain carries TRBV29-1 and TRBJ1-1; D is uncertain. CDR1 is SQVTM, CDR2 ANQGSEA, per germline. V lost 8 bases to trimming and J lost 5 bases, with 18 bases between them. This CDR3 has 13 residues. This CDR3 is CSPGSWNNTEAFF. The DNA for the CDR3 is TGCAGCCCCGGGTCGTGGAACAATACTGAAGCTTTCTTT.